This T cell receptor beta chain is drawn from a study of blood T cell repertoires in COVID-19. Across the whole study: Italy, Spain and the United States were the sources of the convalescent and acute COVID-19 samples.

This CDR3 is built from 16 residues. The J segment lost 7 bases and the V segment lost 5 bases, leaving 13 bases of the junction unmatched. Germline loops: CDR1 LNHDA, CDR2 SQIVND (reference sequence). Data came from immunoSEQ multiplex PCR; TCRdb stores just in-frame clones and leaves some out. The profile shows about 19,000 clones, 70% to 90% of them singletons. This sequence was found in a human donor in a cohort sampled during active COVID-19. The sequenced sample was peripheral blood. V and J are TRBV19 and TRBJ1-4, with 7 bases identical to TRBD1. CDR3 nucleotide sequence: TGTGCCAGTAGTCTGGGACAGTCCGCTCGGGTTGAAAAACTGTTTTTT. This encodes CASSLGQSARVEKLFF.